This is a list of T cell receptor beta chains from one sample in a study of cytomegalovirus exposure and HLA in healthy donors. Clones were read by immunoSEQ multiplex PCR, and TCRdb kept only the in-frame ones, dropping some. The sample carries 95,000 to 150,000 clones, roughly 65% recorded once. The sequenced material came from PBMCs. The receptors come from a middle-aged man in good health and CMV-seropositive. Both conserved end residues are part of each CDR3.

>TRBV27
CASSLLEDLDEQFF
>TRBV2
CASSESGRVSEAFF
>TRBV5-1
CASSLATGEETQYF
>TRBV10-3
CAISTRGDHNEQFF
>TRBV7-3
CASSSDLAGGHNEQFF
>TRBV18
CASSPGLAGVLSTDTQYF
>TRBV27
CASSSGQGYQPQHF
>TRBV6-6
CASRDPGLATYEQYF
>TRBV6-7
CASSYPTRDRGPYEQYF
>TRBV6-1
CASSWTGSVNSPLHF